This T cell receptor beta chain came from a study of T cell repertoires in cytomegalovirus infection. Study-level information: It can be stated that public TCR beta signatures indicated CMV infection as well as a matching HLA type.

Each CDR3 protein is one row after TCRdb ran MiXCR on the reads. The top ten clones hold 13% of a sample with approximately 500,000 distinct CDR3 sequences, less than 30% of them seen once. This clonotype was detected a few times. Its antigen remains unidentified. Points from the study as a whole: Accumulated public TCR beta family frequency recognized individuals carrying CMV together with the relevant HLA. CMV-specific TCR beta clonotypes restricted by HLA-C dominated the ex vivo response.

Germline assignment: CDR1 SGHRS and CDR2 YFSETQ. Trimming left V 4 bases short and J 5 bases short, with 18 bases between. CDR3 length equals 15 residues. The V and J genes are TRBV5-1 and TRBJ1-1; D is perhaps TRBD1 (6 bases). Specimen: PBMCs. The source of this sequence is a human donor in good health (CMV status not recorded). Some clones in this sample may be carry-over from other donors' samples. CDR3 region: CASSPGQFIPTEAFF. The CDR3 bases are TGCGCCAGCAGCCCTGGACAGTTTATCCCAACTGAAGCTTTCTTT.